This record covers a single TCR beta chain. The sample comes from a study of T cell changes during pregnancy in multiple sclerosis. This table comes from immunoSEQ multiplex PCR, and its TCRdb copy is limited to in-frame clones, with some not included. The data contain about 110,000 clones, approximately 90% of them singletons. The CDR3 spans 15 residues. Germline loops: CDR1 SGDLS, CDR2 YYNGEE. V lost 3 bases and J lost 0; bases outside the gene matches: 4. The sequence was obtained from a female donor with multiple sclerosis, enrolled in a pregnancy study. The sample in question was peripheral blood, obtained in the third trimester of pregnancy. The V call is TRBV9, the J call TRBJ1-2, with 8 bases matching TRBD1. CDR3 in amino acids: CASSGRQGSNYGYTF. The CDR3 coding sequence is TGTGCCAGCAGCGGAAGACAGGGGTCTAACTATGGCTACACCTTC.